This entry concerns a single T cell receptor beta chain. The data were obtained in a study of control samples from healthy donors and cancer patients. Data came from immunoSEQ multiplex PCR; TCRdb stores just in-frame clones and leaves some out. The sample lists about 85,000 clones; about 89% were seen once. The TCR comes from a woman aged 55-69 years in good health. The sequencing sample was made of blood.

CDR3 DNA sequence: TGTGCCAGCAAGAACCCCCCGGAGGATACGCAGTATTTT. Translating gives CASKNPPEDTQYF. The J gene is TRBJ2-3, the V gene TRBV7-2; no definite D call. The CDR3 runs 13 residues. Trimming removed 7 bases at V and 6 bases at J, with 14 bases between. Germline lookup yields CDR1 SGHTA and CDR2 FQGNSA. Combining the CDR3 with reference TRBV7-2 and TRBJ2-3 gives the whole variable domain GAGVSQSPSNKVTEKGKDVELRCDPISGHTALYWYRQSLGQGLEFLIYFQGNSAPDKSGLPSDRFSAERTGGSVSTLTIQRTQQEDSAVYLCASKNPPEDTQYFGPGTRLTVL.